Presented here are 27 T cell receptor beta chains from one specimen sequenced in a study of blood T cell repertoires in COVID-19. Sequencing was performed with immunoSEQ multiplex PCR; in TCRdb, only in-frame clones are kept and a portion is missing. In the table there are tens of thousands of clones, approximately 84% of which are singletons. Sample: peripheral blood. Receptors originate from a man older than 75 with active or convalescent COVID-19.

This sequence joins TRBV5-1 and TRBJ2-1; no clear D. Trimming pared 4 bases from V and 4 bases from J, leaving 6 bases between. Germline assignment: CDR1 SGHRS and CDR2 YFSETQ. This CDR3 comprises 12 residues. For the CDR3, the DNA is TGCGCCAGCAGCCCAGGATACAATGAGCAGTTCTTC. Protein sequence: CASSPGYNEQFF.

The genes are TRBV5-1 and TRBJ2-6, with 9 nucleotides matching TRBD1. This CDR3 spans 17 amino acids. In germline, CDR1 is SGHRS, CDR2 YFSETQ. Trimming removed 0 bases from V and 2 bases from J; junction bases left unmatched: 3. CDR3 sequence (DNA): TGCGCCAGCAGCTTGGACAGGGGGCAGGCTGGGGCCAACGTCCTGACTTTC. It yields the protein CASSLDRGQAGANVLTF.

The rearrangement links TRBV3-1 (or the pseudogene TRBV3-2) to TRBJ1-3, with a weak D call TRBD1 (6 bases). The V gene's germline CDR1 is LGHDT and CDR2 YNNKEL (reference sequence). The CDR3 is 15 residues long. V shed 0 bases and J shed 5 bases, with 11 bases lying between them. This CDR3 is CASSQEGGLRNTIYF. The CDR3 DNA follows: TGTGCCAGCAGCCAAGAGGGGGGGCTGAGAAACACCATATATTTT.

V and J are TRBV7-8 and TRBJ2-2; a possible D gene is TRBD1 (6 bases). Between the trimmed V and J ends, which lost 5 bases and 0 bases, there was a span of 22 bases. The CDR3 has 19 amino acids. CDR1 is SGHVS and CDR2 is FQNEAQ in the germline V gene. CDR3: CASSPGSPGQLSNTGELFF. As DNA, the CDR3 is TGTGCCAGCAGCCCCGGATCCCCGGGACAACTCTCGAACACCGGGGAGCTGTTTTTT.

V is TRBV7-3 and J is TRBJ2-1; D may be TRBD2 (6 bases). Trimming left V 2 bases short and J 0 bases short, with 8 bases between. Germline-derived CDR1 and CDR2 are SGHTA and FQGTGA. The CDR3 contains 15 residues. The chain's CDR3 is CASSLVTSSYNEQFF. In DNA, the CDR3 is TGTGCCAGCAGCTTAGTGACTAGCTCCTACAATGAGCAGTTCTTC. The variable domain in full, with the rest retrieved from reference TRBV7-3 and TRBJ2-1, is GAGVSQTPSNKVTEKGKYVELRCDPISGHTALYWYRQSLGQGPEFLIYFQGTGAADDSGLPNDRFFAVRPEGSVSTLKIQRTERGDSAVYLCASSLVTSSYNEQFFGPGTRLTVL.

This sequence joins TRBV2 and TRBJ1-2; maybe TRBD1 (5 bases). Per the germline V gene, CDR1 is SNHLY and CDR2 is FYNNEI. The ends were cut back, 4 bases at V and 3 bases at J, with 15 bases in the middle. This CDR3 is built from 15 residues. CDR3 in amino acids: CASSGLGVRDYGYTF. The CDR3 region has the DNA TGTGCCAGCAGTGGGTTAGGGGTTAGGGACTATGGCTACACCTTC.

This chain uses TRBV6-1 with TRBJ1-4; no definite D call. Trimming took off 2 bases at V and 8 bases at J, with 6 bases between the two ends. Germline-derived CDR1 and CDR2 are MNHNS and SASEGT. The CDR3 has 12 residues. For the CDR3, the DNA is TGTGCCAGCAGTGAACTACGAGAAAAACTGTTTTTT. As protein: CASSELREKLFF.

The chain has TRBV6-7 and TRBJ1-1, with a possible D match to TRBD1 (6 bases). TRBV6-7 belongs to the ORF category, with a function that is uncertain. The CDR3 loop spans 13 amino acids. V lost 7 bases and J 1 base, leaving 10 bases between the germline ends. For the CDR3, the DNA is TGTGCCAGCACCTCAGGGGAGAACACTGAAGCTTTCTTT. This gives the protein CASTSGENTEAFF.

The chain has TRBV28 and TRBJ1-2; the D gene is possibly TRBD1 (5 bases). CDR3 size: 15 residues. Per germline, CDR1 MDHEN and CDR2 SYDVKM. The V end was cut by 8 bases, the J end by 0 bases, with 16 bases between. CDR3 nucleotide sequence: TGTGCCAGCCGAGAGAAGGGGATTTCTAACTATGGCTACACCTTC. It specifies CASREKGISNYGYTF.

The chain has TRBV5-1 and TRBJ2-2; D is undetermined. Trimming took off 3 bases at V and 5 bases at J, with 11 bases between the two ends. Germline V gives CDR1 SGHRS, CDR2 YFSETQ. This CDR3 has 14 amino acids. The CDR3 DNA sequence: TGCGCCAGCAGCTCAACTTCAGGTACCGGGGAGCTGTTTTTT. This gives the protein CASSSTSGTGELFF.

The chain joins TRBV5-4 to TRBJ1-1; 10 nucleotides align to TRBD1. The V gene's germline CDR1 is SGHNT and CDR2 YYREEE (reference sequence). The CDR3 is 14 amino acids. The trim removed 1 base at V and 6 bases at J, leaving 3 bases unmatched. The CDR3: CASSLWDRGPEAFF. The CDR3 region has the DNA TGTGCCAGCAGCTTGTGGGACAGGGGCCCTGAAGCTTTCTTT. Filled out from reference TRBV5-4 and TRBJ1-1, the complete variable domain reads ETGVTQSPTHLIKTRGQQVTLRCSSQSGHNTVSWYQQALGQGPQFIFQYYREEENGRGNFPPRFSGLQFPNYSSELNVNALELDDSALYLCASSLWDRGPEAFFGQGTRLTVV.

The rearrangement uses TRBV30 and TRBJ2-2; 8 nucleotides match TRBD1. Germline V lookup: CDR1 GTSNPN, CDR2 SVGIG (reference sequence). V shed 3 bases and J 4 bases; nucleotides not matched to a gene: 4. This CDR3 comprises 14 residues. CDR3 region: CAWRQQGGTGELFF. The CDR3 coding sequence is TGTGCCTGGAGGCAACAGGGGGGCACCGGGGAGCTGTTTTTT.

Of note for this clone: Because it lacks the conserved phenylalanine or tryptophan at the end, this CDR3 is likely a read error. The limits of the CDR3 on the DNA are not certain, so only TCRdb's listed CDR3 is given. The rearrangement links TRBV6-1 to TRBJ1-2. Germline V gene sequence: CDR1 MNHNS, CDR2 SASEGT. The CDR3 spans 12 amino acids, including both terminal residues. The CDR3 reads CASSEAVPGGSV.

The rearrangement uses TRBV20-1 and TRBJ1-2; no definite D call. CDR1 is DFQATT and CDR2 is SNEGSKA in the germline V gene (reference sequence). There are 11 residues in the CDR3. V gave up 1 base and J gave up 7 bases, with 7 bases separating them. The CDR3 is CSARGGVGYTF. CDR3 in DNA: TGCAGTGCTAGAGGAGGCGTTGGCTACACCTTC.

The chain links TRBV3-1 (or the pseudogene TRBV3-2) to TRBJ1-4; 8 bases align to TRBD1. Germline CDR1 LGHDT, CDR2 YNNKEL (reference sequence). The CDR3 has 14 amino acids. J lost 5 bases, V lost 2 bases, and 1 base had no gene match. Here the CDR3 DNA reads TGTGCCAGCAGCCAAAGACAGGGGAATGAAAAACTGTTTTTT. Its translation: CASSQRQGNEKLFF.

The chain's CDR3 is CASSGRGISYNEQFF. The CDR3 DNA follows: TGTGCCAGCAGCGGGAGGGGCATCTCCTACAATGAGCAGTTCTTC. The chain couples TRBV7-2 to TRBJ2-1; TRBD2 aligns across 7 bases. J lost 0 bases, V lost 5 bases, and 4 bases had no gene match. Germline V gene lookup returns CDR1 SGHTA and CDR2 FQGNSA. The CDR3 is 15 amino acids.

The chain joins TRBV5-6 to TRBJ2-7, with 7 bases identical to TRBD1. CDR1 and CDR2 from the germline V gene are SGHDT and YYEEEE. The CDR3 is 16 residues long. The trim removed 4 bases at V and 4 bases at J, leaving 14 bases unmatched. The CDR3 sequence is CASSPQGGQASYEQYF. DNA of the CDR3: TGTGCCAGCAGCCCGCAAGGTGGACAGGCAAGTTACGAGCAGTACTTC.

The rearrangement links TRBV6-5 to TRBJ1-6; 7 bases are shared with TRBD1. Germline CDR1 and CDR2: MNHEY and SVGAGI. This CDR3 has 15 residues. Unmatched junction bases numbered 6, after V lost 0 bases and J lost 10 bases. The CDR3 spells CASSYSRDSRSPLHF. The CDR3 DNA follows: TGTGCCAGCAGTTACTCACGGGACAGCCGGTCACCCCTCCACTTT.

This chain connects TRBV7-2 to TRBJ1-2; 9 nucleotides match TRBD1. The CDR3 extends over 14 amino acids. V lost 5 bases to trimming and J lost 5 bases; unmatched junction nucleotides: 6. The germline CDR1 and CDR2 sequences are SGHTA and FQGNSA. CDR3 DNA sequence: TGTGCCAGCAGCCTCGGGACAGGGAGGTATGGCTACACCTTC. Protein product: CASSLGTGRYGYTF. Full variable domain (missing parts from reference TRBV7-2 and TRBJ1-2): GAGVSQSPSNKVTEKGKDVELRCDPISGHTALYWYRQSLGQGLEFLIYFQGNSAPDKSGLPSDRFSAERTGGSVSTLTIQRTQQEDSAVYLCASSLGTGRYGYTFGSGTRLTVV.

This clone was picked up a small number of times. CDR3 bases: TGTGCCATCAGTGTTAACTCTGGAAACACCATATATTTT. This codes for CAISVNSGNTIYF. V is TRBV10-3 and J is TRBJ1-3; D call uncertain. The CDR3 extends over 13 amino acids. V lost 4 bases to trimming and J lost 0 bases, with 4 bases between them. Looked up from germline, CDR1 is ENHRY and CDR2 is SYGVKD.

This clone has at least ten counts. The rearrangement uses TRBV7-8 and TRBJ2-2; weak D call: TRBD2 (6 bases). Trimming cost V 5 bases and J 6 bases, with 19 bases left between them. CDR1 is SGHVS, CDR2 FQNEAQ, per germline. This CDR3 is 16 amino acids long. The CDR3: CASSPRTTSLAGELFF. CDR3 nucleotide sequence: TGTGCCAGCAGCCCGAGGACCACTAGCCTGGCCGGGGAGCTGTTTTTT.

This CDR3 is CASSVVGAYGYTF. The CDR3 DNA follows: TGTGCCAGCAGCGTAGTGGGGGCCTATGGCTACACCTTC. The V call is TRBV9, the J call TRBJ1-2, with a tentative D call TRBD1 (6 bases). This CDR3 region has 13 residues. V lost 0 bases, J lost 4 bases, and 7 bases lay in between. Germline CDR1 and CDR2: SGDLS and YYNGEE. Drawing the rest from reference TRBV9 and TRBJ1-2, the complete variable domain is DSGVTQTPKHLITATGQRVTLRCSPRSGDLSVYWYQQSLDQGLQFLIQYYNGEERAKGNILERFSAQQFPDLHSELNLSSLELGDSALYFCASSVVGAYGYTFGSGTRLTVV.

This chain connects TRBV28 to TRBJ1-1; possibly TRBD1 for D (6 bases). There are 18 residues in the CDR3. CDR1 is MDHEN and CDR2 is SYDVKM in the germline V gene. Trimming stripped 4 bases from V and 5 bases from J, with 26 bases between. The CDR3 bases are TGTGCCAGCAGTTATCACGGGGGGCTAGGAGTCGAAGAAACTGAAGCTTTCTTT. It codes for CASSYHGGLGVEETEAFF.

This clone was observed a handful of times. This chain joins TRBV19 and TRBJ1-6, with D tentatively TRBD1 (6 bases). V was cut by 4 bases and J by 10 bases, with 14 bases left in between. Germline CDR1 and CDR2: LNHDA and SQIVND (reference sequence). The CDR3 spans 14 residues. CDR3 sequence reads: CASSNQGIGSPLHF. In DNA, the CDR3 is TGTGCCAGTAGTAACCAGGGGATCGGCTCACCCCTCCACTTT.

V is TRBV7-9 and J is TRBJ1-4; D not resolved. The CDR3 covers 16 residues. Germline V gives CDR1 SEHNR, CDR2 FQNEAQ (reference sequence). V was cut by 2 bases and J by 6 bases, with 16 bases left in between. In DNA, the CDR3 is TGTGCCAGCAGCTTAAGGCGGGGAGCGTACCATGAAAAACTGTTTTTT. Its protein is CASSLRRGAYHEKLFF.

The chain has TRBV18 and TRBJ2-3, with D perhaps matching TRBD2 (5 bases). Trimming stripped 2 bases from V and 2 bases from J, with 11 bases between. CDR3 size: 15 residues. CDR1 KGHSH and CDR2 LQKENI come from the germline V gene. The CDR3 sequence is CASSPGLSPTDTQYF. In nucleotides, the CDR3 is TGTGCCAGCTCACCAGGACTTAGCCCCACAGATACGCAGTATTTT.

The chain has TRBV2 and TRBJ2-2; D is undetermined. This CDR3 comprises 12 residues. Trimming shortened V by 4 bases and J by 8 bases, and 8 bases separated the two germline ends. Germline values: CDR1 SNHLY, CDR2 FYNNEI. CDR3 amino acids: CASSVAAGELFF. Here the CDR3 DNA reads TGTGCCAGCAGTGTGGCGGCAGGGGAGCTGTTTTTT.